A single sample is the source of the 20 T cell receptor beta chains below, sequenced in a study of CD8 T cells in ankylosing spondylitis. TCRdb reanalysed the 5' RACE reads using MiXCR and keeps one entry per CDR3 protein. The data show about 540,000 distinct CDR3 sequences, 12% seen once. The study, taken as a whole, reports: Within ankylosing spondylitis blood, a TCR beta motif made up of several highly homologous variants appeared to be characteristic.

These receptors have no known antigen. Sequenced input: blood, either unsorted or a sorted T cell fraction (not recorded which). The receptors were gathered from a male donor with ankylosing spondylitis.

Many counts were recorded for this clonotype. This chain links TRBV20-1 with TRBJ2-5; 13 bases map to TRBD2. Germline V gene sequence: CDR1 DFQATT, CDR2 SNEGSKA (reference sequence). Unmatched junction bases numbered 10, after V lost 4 bases and J lost 5 bases. This CDR3 has 16 residues. The CDR3 sequence: CSATLLAGGPLETQYF. DNA of the CDR3: TGCAGTGCTACATTACTAGCGGGAGGGCCTTTGGAGACCCAGTACTTC.

This clonotype came up a few times. The chain joins TRBV24-1 to TRBJ2-1; TRBD2 aligns across 13 bases. With 1 base clipped from V and 5 bases from J, the junction kept 1 base outside the gene matches. The CDR3 totals 16 residues. Germline CDR1 KGHDR, CDR2 SFDVKD. The CDR3 sequence: CATSDLGLAGDNEQFF. The CDR3 nucleotides are TGTGCCACCAGTGATTTAGGACTAGCGGGAGACAATGAGCAGTTCTTC.

The chain couples TRBV11-1 to TRBJ1-1, with 7 bases aligning to TRBD1. V dropped 1 base and J dropped 4; count of bases not matched to a gene: 6. CDR3 size: 15 residues. Germline V gene sequence: CDR1 SGHAT, CDR2 FQDESV (reference sequence). In DNA form, the CDR3 reads TGTGCCAGCAGCTTAGGGTTGGCAGGGGGCACTGAAGCTTTCTTT. This encodes CASSLGLAGGTEAFF.

Concerning this clonotype itself: An end of the junction differs from the germline gene, which may be a read error. The chain is built from TRBV2 and TRBJ2-1, with 8 bases that match TRBD2. CDR1 and CDR2 from the germline V gene are SNHLY and FYNNEI. CDR3 length: 14 amino acids. The CDR3 is CACSGLATLNEQFF. CDR3 nucleotides: TGTGCCTGCAGTGGACTAGCTACTCTCAATGAGCAGTTCTTC.

This clonotype was seen a few times. The chain has TRBV5-1 and TRBJ2-4; D unclear. The CDR3 length is 15 residues. V was shortened by 0 bases and J by 0 bases, with 7 bases between the two germline ends. CDR1 is SGHRS, CDR2 YFSETQ, per germline. The CDR3 region has the DNA TGCGCCAGCAGCTTGGCCCCGGGAGCCAAAAACATTCAGTACTTC. Its protein is CASSLAPGAKNIQYF.

The sample holds one count of this clonotype. The chain employs TRBV19 and TRBJ2-2; 15 nucleotides match TRBD2. Trimming at V came to 5 bases and at J to 2 bases, leaving 15 bases not matched to a gene. From germline, CDR1 is LNHDA and CDR2 SQIVND (reference sequence). The CDR3 has 21 amino acids. The CDR3 nucleotides are TGTGCCAGTAGTGCCTGGACTAGCGGGAGGGTGAAAAGATCAAACACCGGGGAGCTGTTTTTT. Amino acids: CASSAWTSGRVKRSNTGELFF.

This clonotype was seen more than once but under ten times. This chain connects TRBV11-2 to TRBJ2-1, with 8 bases lining up with TRBD2. Trimming took 1 base from V and 12 from J; bases not matched to a gene: 8. CDR1 and CDR2 (germline): SGHAT, FQNNGV. This CDR3 comprises 14 residues. The DNA for the CDR3 is TGTGCCAGCAGCTTAGCGGGAGGGCCCGGGTCGCAGTTCTTC. It translates to CASSLAGGPGSQFF.

The rearrangement links TRBV29-1 to TRBJ2-7, with D possibly TRBD2 on 6 matching bases. The CDR3 sequence is 13 residues long. Germline V gives CDR1 SQVTM, CDR2 ANQGSEA. V was cut by 6 bases and J by 3 bases, with 15 bases left in between. The CDR3 reads CSVPGTANYEQYF. As DNA, the CDR3 is TGCAGCGTACCCGGGACTGCTAACTACGAGCAGTACTTC.

The V and J genes are TRBV20-1 and TRBJ1-1, with TRBD1 matching over 7 bases. Germline values: CDR1 DFQATT, CDR2 SNEGSKA (reference sequence). With V trimmed by 6 bases and J by 4 bases, 11 bases remained unmatched. The CDR3 runs 14 residues. As DNA, the CDR3 is TGCAGTGCCCCAGGACAGGAGGGGAGCACTGAAGCTTTCTTT. This translates into CSAPGQEGSTEAFF.

This clonotype appeared a few times. J is TRBJ2-1 and V is TRBV6-1; D might be TRBD2 (5 bases). Germline CDR1 is MNHNS and CDR2 is SASEGT. V lost 5 bases to trimming and J lost 10 bases, with 18 bases between them. This CDR3 has 14 amino acids. CDR3 protein: CASSRTGNSYEQFF. For the CDR3, the DNA is TGTGCCAGCAGTCGCACCGGGAACAGCTACGAGCAGTTCTTC.

J is TRBJ1-1 and V is TRBV5-1, with TRBD1 matching 8 bases. CDR3 size: 15 residues. J gave up 4 bases and V 2 bases, and 7 bases lay outside the gene matches. The V gene's germline CDR1 is SGHRS and CDR2 YFSETQ. The CDR3 DNA reads TGCGCCAGCAGCTTTGCCGCACAGGGGGGCACTGAAGCTTTCTTT. Amino acid sequence: CASSFAAQGGTEAFF.

This clonotype was counted between two and nine times. J is TRBJ1-2 and V is TRBV2, with D possibly TRBD1 on 6 matching bases. V was cut by 2 bases and J by 8 bases, with 15 bases left in between. This CDR3 region has 14 residues. From germline, CDR1 is SNHLY and CDR2 FYNNEI. CDR3 DNA: TGTGCCAGCAGTGAACGTGACAGGCCGGAGGGCTACACCTTC. Its protein is CASSERDRPEGYTF. The complete variable domain, with remaining parts taken from reference TRBV2 and TRBJ1-2, reads EPEVTQTPSHQVTQMGQEVILRCVPISNHLYFYWYRQILGQKVEFLVSFYNNEISEKSEIFDDQFSVERPDGSNFTLKIRSTKLEDSAMYFCASSERDRPEGYTFGSGTRLTVV.

This chain connects TRBV20-1 to TRBJ1-1; the match to TRBD1 covers 7 bases. With 1 base clipped from V and 1 base from J, the junction kept 3 bases outside the gene matches. The CDR3 extends over 14 amino acids. The germline V gene encodes CDR1 DFQATT and CDR2 SNEGSKA (reference sequence). CDR3 sequence: CSARVPGGNTEAFF. In DNA, the CDR3 is TGCAGTGCTAGAGTGCCAGGGGGGAACACTGAAGCTTTCTTT.

This clonotype has more than one count but fewer than ten. The gene calls are TRBV18 and TRBJ2-1, with TRBD2 identical over 11 bases. This CDR3 has 15 amino acids. The germline gives CDR1 KGHSH, CDR2 LQKENI. V lost 3 bases and J lost 8; bases outside the gene matches: 6. This CDR3 reads CASSPIAGGLDEQFF. The CDR3, as DNA: TGTGCCAGCTCACCGATAGCGGGAGGGTTGGATGAGCAGTTCTTC.

This clonotype has just a few counts. The J gene is TRBJ2-1, the V gene TRBV7-7; 8 nucleotides align to TRBD1. V lost 3 bases, J lost 5 bases, and 3 bases stayed unmatched. CDR1 is SSHAT, CDR2 FNYEAQ, per germline (reference sequence). This CDR3 region has 14 residues. The CDR3 DNA reads TGTGCCAGCAGCTTGACAGGGGCGGACAATGAGCAGTTCTTC. The encoded protein is CASSLTGADNEQFF.

The chain carries TRBV12-3 or TRBV12-4 and TRBJ1-2; D call uncertain. The CDR3 contains 12 residues. The germline V and J ends were trimmed by 4 bases and 8 bases, with 11 bases remaining between them. Written as DNA, the CDR3 is TGTGCCAGCAGTTGGGAGGGTCCCGGCTACACCTTC. Translating it yields CASSWEGPGYTF.

The sample holds a few counts of this clonotype. The rearrangement uses TRBV5-1 and TRBJ2-1; D possibly matches TRBD1 or TRBD2 (5 bases each). V lost 1 base and J lost 2, with 10 bases in between. The CDR3 consists of 15 residues. CDR1 and CDR2 (germline): SGHRS, YFSETQ. The CDR3 DNA sequence: TGCGCCAGCAGCTTGTGGGGGAACGCCTACAATGAGCAGTTCTTC. It encodes CASSLWGNAYNEQFF.

This clonotype turned up a few times. The V and J genes are TRBV7-9 and TRBJ1-4; no reliable D call. CDR1 is SEHNR, CDR2 FQNEAQ, per germline (reference sequence). Trimming cost V 0 bases and J 10 bases, with 15 bases left between them. The CDR3 length is 15 residues. The CDR3 loop reads CASSLASVSSGKLFF. DNA of the CDR3: TGTGCCAGCAGCTTAGCGTCAGTCAGCTCCGGAAAACTGTTTTTT.

This clonotype showed up many times. This sequence joins TRBV12-3 or TRBV12-4 and TRBJ2-1, with D maybe TRBD2 (5 bases). This CDR3 comprises 14 residues. V was trimmed by 3 bases and J by 5 bases, leaving 11 bases between them. The CDR3 region is CASSLGGRDNEQFF. CDR3 DNA sequence: TGTGCCAGCAGTTTGGGCGGGCGGGACAATGAGCAGTTCTTC.

This clonotype was picked up one time. The CDR3, as DNA: TGTGCCAGCAGCGTAGTGAACGGGGAGCTGTTTTTT. Translating it yields CASSVVNGELFF. The V and J genes are TRBV9 and TRBJ2-2; D not certain. CDR1 SGDLS and CDR2 YYNGEE come from the germline V gene. The CDR3 contains 12 residues. V lost 0 bases, J lost 7 bases, and 4 bases lay in between.